These T cell receptor beta chains were read from a single sample in a study of cytomegalovirus exposure and HLA in healthy donors. Data came from immunoSEQ multiplex PCR; TCRdb stores just in-frame clones and leaves some out. The table lists about 190,000 clones, 87% of them singletons. Sequencing input: PBMCs. These receptors were collected from a boy aged 2-15 years in good health and CMV-seronegative. CDR3s include the opening cysteine and the closing phenylalanine or tryptophan. A D gene is named only where the DNA matches it firmly. Expanded clones get a size class; other rows say once, few or many, or leave the size out.

V gene: TRBV6-5
D gene: TRBD2
clone size: .
J gene: TRBJ2-7
CDR3 DNA: TGTGCCAGCAGTTACCCACCACTAGCGAGGGCCTACGAGCAGTACTTC
CDR3 protein: CASSYPPLARAYEQYF

V gene: TRBV29-1
D gene: .
clone size: .
J gene: TRBJ2-5
CDR3 DNA: TGCAGCGTTGATGTAAACGGCCCGGGAGAGACCCAGTACTTC
CDR3 protein: CSVDVNGPGETQYF

V gene: TRBV7-2
D gene: .
clone size: .
J gene: TRBJ2-7
CDR3 DNA: TGTGCCAGCAGCTTATATATGTGGGCGGAGCAGTACTTC
CDR3 protein: CASSLYMWAEQYF

V gene: TRBV7-2
D gene: .
clone size: .
J gene: TRBJ1-2
CDR3 DNA: TGTGCCAGCAGCCTCGGTCGGAGGGGACGGTATGGCTACACCTTC
CDR3 protein: CASSLGRRGRYGYTF

V gene: TRBV29-1
D gene: .
clone size: .
J gene: TRBJ1-1
CDR3 DNA: TGCAGCGTTGAAGTTAGCAGGGGCTTCACTGAAGCTTTCTTT
CDR3 protein: CSVEVSRGFTEAFF

V gene: TRBV30
D gene: TRBD1
clone size: .
J gene: TRBJ1-1
CDR3 DNA: TGTGCCAAAACCAGGGGGATGAACACTGAAGCTTTCTTT
CDR3 protein: CAKTRGMNTEAFF

V gene: TRBV7-9
D gene: TRBD2
clone size: .
J gene: TRBJ2-5
CDR3 DNA: TGTGCCAGCACCTTTAGCGGGAAAGAGACCCAGTACTTC
CDR3 protein: CASTFSGKETQYF

V gene: TRBV2
D gene: .
clone size: .
J gene: TRBJ2-7
CDR3 DNA: TGTGCCAGCATGGTATCGTGGGGCTCCATGTACGAGCAGTACTTC
CDR3 protein: CASMVSWGSMYEQYF

V gene: TRBV10-3
D gene: .
clone size: .
J gene: TRBJ2-3
CDR3 DNA: TGTGCCATCAGTGACAACCAACCCGCGCCAGATACGCAGTATTTT
CDR3 protein: CAISDNQPAPDTQYF

V gene: TRBV15
D gene: .
clone size: .
J gene: TRBJ1-1
CDR3 DNA: TGTGCCACCAGCAGAGATTCAGGCATGAACACTGAAGCTTTCTTT
CDR3 protein: CATSRDSGMNTEAFF

V gene: TRBV4-1
D gene: TRBD2
clone size: once
J gene: TRBJ2-5
CDR3 DNA: TGCGCCAGCAGCCTCACTAGCGGGGGGGCCGCAGAGACCCAGTACTTC
CDR3 protein: CASSLTSGGAAETQYF

V gene: TRBV30
D gene: TRBD1
clone size: .
J gene: TRBJ2-5
CDR3 DNA: TGTGCCTGGAGTGTACTTCCCCCGACAGGGGGTTTAGAGACCCAGTACTTC
CDR3 protein: CAWSVLPPTGGLETQYF

V gene: TRBV2
D gene: TRBD1
clone size: .
J gene: TRBJ2-1
CDR3 DNA: TGTGCCAGCAGTTCGGGACAGGGGTCCCGCAATGAGCAGTTCTTC
CDR3 protein: CASSSGQGSRNEQFF

V gene: TRBV7-9
D gene: .
clone size: .
J gene: TRBJ2-7
CDR3 DNA: TGTGCCAGCAGCTTAGAAGGGGTACCCTACGAGCAGTACTTC
CDR3 protein: CASSLEGVPYEQYF

V gene: TRBV28
D gene: .
clone size: few
J gene: TRBJ2-1
CDR3 DNA: TGTGCCAGCAGTTTCCCACAGACCTACAATGAGCAGTTCTTC
CDR3 protein: CASSFPQTYNEQFF

V gene: TRBV2
D gene: .
clone size: once
J gene: TRBJ2-1
CDR3 DNA: TGTGCCAGCGTTACGGTAGCGGCCGACAATGAGCAGTTCTTC
CDR3 protein: CASVTVAADNEQFF

V gene: TRBV27
D gene: .
clone size: .
J gene: TRBJ1-5
CDR3 DNA: TGTGCCAGCAGTTTTTTTCTCAATCAGCCCCAGCATTTT
CDR3 protein: CASSFFLNQPQHF

V gene: TRBV28
D gene: .
clone size: .
J gene: TRBJ1-1
CDR3 DNA: TGTGCCAGCAGTCCCGCCACTTACACTGAAGCTTTCTTT
CDR3 protein: CASSPATYTEAFF

V gene: TRBV7-9
D gene: TRBD1
clone size: .
J gene: TRBJ1-2
CDR3 DNA: TGTTCCATCACGTCAGTGGGACAGCCGATCAACTATGGCTACACCTTC
CDR3 protein: CSITSVGQPINYGYTF

V gene: TRBV30
D gene: TRBD1
clone size: .
J gene: TRBJ1-6
CDR3 DNA: TGTGCCTGGCAGACGTACAGGGGAGACGCACCCCTCCACTTT
CDR3 protein: CAWQTYRGDAPLHF

V gene: TRBV19
D gene: TRBD1
clone size: few
J gene: TRBJ2-7
CDR3 DNA: TGTGCCAGTAGTTCGAGGGACAGGGGTATTTACGAGCAGTACTTC
CDR3 protein: CASSSRDRGIYEQYF

V gene: TRBV2
D gene: .
clone size: .
J gene: TRBJ1-2
CDR3 DNA: TGTGCCAGCAGAAAAGAGGGGGAAACCTATGGCTACACCTTC
CDR3 protein: CASRKEGETYGYTF

V gene: TRBV9
D gene: .
clone size: .
J gene: TRBJ2-3
CDR3 DNA: TGTGCCAGCAGCGTCTCAGGGACAGATACGCAGTATTTT
CDR3 protein: CASSVSGTDTQYF

V gene: TRBV14
D gene: .
clone size: .
J gene: TRBJ2-1
CDR3 DNA: TGTGCCAGCAGCCAAATGAGTGAGCAGTTCTTC
CDR3 protein: CASSQMSEQFF

V gene: TRBV6-5
D gene: TRBD1
clone size: .
J gene: TRBJ2-7
CDR3 DNA: TGTGCCAGCAGATGGGACAGAGAGTACGAGCAGTACTTC
CDR3 protein: CASRWDREYEQYF

V gene: TRBV6-1
D gene: TRBD1
clone size: .
J gene: TRBJ1-1
CDR3 DNA: TGTGCCAGCAGTGGACAGGGGAACACTGAAGCTTTCTTT
CDR3 protein: CASSGQGNTEAFF

V gene: TRBV11-3
D gene: .
clone size: .
J gene: TRBJ2-7
CDR3 DNA: TGTGCCAGCAGCTCCCTACAGAATCCCTACGAGCAGTACTTC
CDR3 protein: CASSSLQNPYEQYF

V gene: TRBV6-5
D gene: TRBD1
clone size: .
J gene: TRBJ1-2
CDR3 DNA: TGTGCCAGCAGTTACTTACCCGGGGACAGGGATTATGGCTACACCTTC
CDR3 protein: CASSYLPGDRDYGYTF

V gene: TRBV28
D gene: .
clone size: once
J gene: TRBJ2-7
CDR3 DNA: TGTGCCAGCAGTTTCCGGGTCGCCTTTGGCGAGCAGTACTTC
CDR3 protein: CASSFRVAFGEQYF

V gene: TRBV7-2
D gene: .
clone size: .
J gene: TRBJ2-5
CDR3 DNA: TGTGCCAGCAGCCCTCCGGAGGGCCGAGAGACCCAGTACTTC
CDR3 protein: CASSPPEGRETQYF

V gene: TRBV29-1
D gene: .
clone size: once
J gene: TRBJ1-4
CDR3 DNA: TGCAGCGTTGGAGGGCGGTTTAATGAAAAACTGTTTTTT
CDR3 protein: CSVGGRFNEKLFF

V gene: TRBV27
D gene: .
clone size: few
J gene: TRBJ2-7
CDR3 DNA: TGTGCCAGCAGACAGGGTCGAGAGCAGTACTTC
CDR3 protein: CASRQGREQYF

V gene: TRBV19
D gene: TRBD1
clone size: few
J gene: TRBJ1-5
CDR3 DNA: TGTGCCAGTAGACCGGACAGGGTGGCAGCTCAGCCCCAGCATTTT
CDR3 protein: CASRPDRVAAQPQHF

V gene: TRBV13
D gene: .
clone size: once
J gene: TRBJ2-7
CDR3 DNA: TGTGCCAGCAGCTTAGCGGGGGACCCCCACGAGCAGTACTTC
CDR3 protein: CASSLAGDPHEQYF

V gene: TRBV5-1
D gene: .
clone size: .
J gene: TRBJ2-1
CDR3 DNA: TGCGCCAGCAGGAATAGTGAGACCTACAATGAGCAGTTCTTC
CDR3 protein: CASRNSETYNEQFF

V gene: TRBV28
D gene: .
clone size: .
J gene: TRBJ1-1
CDR3 DNA: TGTGCCAGCAGTTTAACCCTAGACAGGGAAGCTTTCTTT
CDR3 protein: CASSLTLDREAFF

V gene: TRBV9
D gene: TRBD2
clone size: .
J gene: TRBJ2-3
CDR3 DNA: TGTGCCAGCAGCGTAGTGCCGACTAGCAGAGATACGCAGTATTTT
CDR3 protein: CASSVVPTSRDTQYF

V gene: TRBV19
D gene: .
clone size: .
J gene: TRBJ1-1
CDR3 DNA: TGTGCCAGTAGTATCTGGCTTCGGAACACTGAAGCTTTCTTT
CDR3 protein: CASSIWLRNTEAFF

V gene: TRBV28
D gene: TRBD1
clone size: .
J gene: TRBJ1-2
CDR3 DNA: TGTGCCAGCACCAAAGGGGCAGGGGGCGTCTATGGCTACACCTTC
CDR3 protein: CASTKGAGGVYGYTF

V gene: TRBV9
D gene: TRBD1
clone size: .
J gene: TRBJ2-7
CDR3 DNA: TGTGCCAGCAGCCAAACCGACAGGGTGGGTTCCTACGAGCAGTACTTC
CDR3 protein: CASSQTDRVGSYEQYF

V gene: TRBV7-6
D gene: TRBD1
clone size: .
J gene: TRBJ2-7
CDR3 DNA: TGTGCCAGCAGCCCAGGGACAGCCCTTTCCTACGAGCAGTACTTC
CDR3 protein: CASSPGTALSYEQYF

V gene: TRBV9
D gene: TRBD1
clone size: .
J gene: TRBJ1-2
CDR3 DNA: TGTGCCAGCAGCGCGGACAGGGGGCGTAATGGCTACACCTTC
CDR3 protein: CASSADRGRNGYTF